The rows below give T cell receptor beta chains drawn from one sample of a study of metastatic and nonmetastatic thyroid tumors. From the PCR reads, TCRdb re-called clones with MiXCR. The table has about 18,000 clones, 34% seen once. Input material: tumor tissue. The receptors were gathered from a female donor with papillary thyroid cancer or a benign thyroid nodule (not recorded which). Some clones in this sample may be carry-over from other donors' samples. Each CDR3 is given with its conserved first and last residue. D genes are given only for firm matches. Size tells how often a clone was seen (once, few, many) or the class of an expanded clone, and some rows leave it out.

clone size: -
V gene: TRBV5-1
D gene: TRBD2
J gene: TRBJ2-1
CDR3 protein: CASSLEGGSYNEQFF
CDR3 DNA: TGCGCCAGCAGCTTGGAGGGCGGGAGCTACAATGAGCAGTTCTTC

clone size: -
V gene: TRBV5-1
D gene: -
J gene: TRBJ1-2
CDR3 protein: CASSTSPGNYGYTF
CDR3 DNA: TGCGCCAGCAGCACGTCCCCGGGGAACTATGGCTACACCTTC

clone size: -
V gene: TRBV6-1
D gene: TRBD1
J gene: TRBJ1-2
CDR3 protein: CASSSDRVEEDYGYTF
CDR3 DNA: TGTGCCAGCAGCTCCGACAGGGTAGAAGAGGACTATGGCTACACCTTC

clone size: medium-sized
V gene: TRBV5-1
D gene: -
J gene: TRBJ1-1
CDR3 protein: CASSTQDRSTEAFF
CDR3 DNA: TGCGCCAGCAGCACACAGGACAGATCCACTGAAGCTTTCTTT

clone size: -
V gene: TRBV6-1
D gene: -
J gene: TRBJ2-7
CDR3 protein: CASRETPSYEQYF
CDR3 DNA: TGTGCCAGCCGAGAAACGCCATCCTACGAGCAGTACTTC

clone size: few
V gene: TRBV19
D gene: TRBD1
J gene: TRBJ1-2
CDR3 protein: CATYRDRGLGYTF
CDR3 DNA: TGTGCCACTTACCGGGACAGGGGACTCGGCTACACCTTC

clone size: -
V gene: TRBV2
D gene: -
J gene: TRBJ1-2
CDR3 protein: CASSSRGDNYGYTF
CDR3 DNA: TGTGCCAGCAGCTCTAGAGGAGATAACTATGGCTACACCTTC

clone size: -
V gene: TRBV3-1
D gene: -
J gene: TRBJ2-2
CDR3 protein: CASSQEETETGELFF
CDR3 DNA: TGTGCCAGCAGCCAAGAGGAGACAGAGACCGGGGAGCTGTTTTTT

clone size: -
V gene: TRBV2
D gene: -
J gene: TRBJ1-1
CDR3 protein: CASGLVMNTEAFF
CDR3 DNA: TGTGCCAGTGGACTAGTAATGAACACTGAAGCTTTCTTT

clone size: -
V gene: TRBV20-1
D gene: -
J gene: TRBJ1-4
CDR3 protein: CSARDQTWINEKLLF
CDR3 DNA: TGCAGTGCTAGAGATCAGACATGGATTAATGAAAAACTGCTTTTT

clone size: -
V gene: TRBV5-1
D gene: TRBD1
J gene: TRBJ2-5
CDR3 protein: CASSLGAGQGLQETQYF
CDR3 DNA: TGCGCCAGCAGCTTGGGAGCCGGACAGGGATTACAAGAGACCCAGTACTTC

clone size: -
V gene: TRBV6-5
D gene: TRBD2
J gene: TRBJ2-3
CDR3 protein: CASSFTSGRGEYADTQYF
CDR3 DNA: TGTGCCAGCAGTTTTACTAGCGGGAGAGGGGAGTACGCAGATACGCAGTATTTT

clone size: once
V gene: TRBV2
D gene: -
J gene: TRBJ2-3
CDR3 protein: CASTGGRRSTDTQFF
CDR3 DNA: TGTGCCAGCACGGGTGGGAGGCGTAGCACAGATACGCAGTTTTTT